The clone carrying this TCR beta chain was counted only a few times. Its antigen remains unidentified. The sample belongs to a study of neurological immune-mediated disorders. Synthesis of cDNA used 5'RACE (with 10-nucleotide random UMIs). Sequencing runs each generated in excess of 190 million TCR-beta sequences derived from 15-18 subjects. TCRdb used MiXCR to reprocess the 5' RACE reads, holding one entry per CDR3 protein. The top ten hold 10% to 12% of the sample, which has fewer than 50,000 distinct CDR3 sequences, around an eighth seen once. Study results and limitations: HTLV-1-associated myelopathy had the most TCR clonal expansion, whereas multiple sclerosis had the least (lower than in healthy controls). There were no CDR3 amino acid sequences shared by expanded clones across subjects, a result suggesting private repertoires in all groups.

Sample time point: longitudinal time-point 3. CDR3 length: 15 residues. Sample: PBMCs. The sequence was obtained from a man aged 25-45 years in good health. The rearrangement links TRBV21-1 to TRBJ2-7. TRBV21-1 is assigned pseudogene status. The CDR3 region is CASSKGAVGSYEQYF. The CDR3 nucleotides read TGTGCCAGCAGCAAAGGGGCTGTGGGAAGCTACGAGCAGTACTTC.